This T cell receptor beta chain was captured in a study of blood T cell repertoires in COVID-19. This clone was seen only once. Measured with immunoSEQ multiplex PCR; TCRdb has only the in-frame clones, and not every one. This table holds 100,000 to 150,000 clones, approximately 91% found once. V lost 4 bases and J lost 6, with 9 bases in between. CDR1 is SQVTM, CDR2 ANQGSEA, per germline. This CDR3 is built from 12 residues. The sequence was obtained from a woman of 80 years or more with acute or convalescent COVID-19. This rearrangement joins TRBV29-1 to TRBJ2-2; D is unclear. Sequenced input: peripheral blood. The CDR3 bases are TGCAGCGTTGCAGGCGTCGCCGGGGAGCTGTTTTTT. As protein: CSVAGVAGELFF.